One and the same sample provided the 2 T cell receptor beta chains below, sequenced in a study of response to subunit inactivated influenza vaccine. In TCRdb, the RT-PCR reads were re-called with MiXCR into one record per CDR3 protein. Among hundreds of thousands of distinct CDR3 sequences listed, 25% were seen once. Sequenced here: CD4+ T cells sorted from PBMCs, sampled less than 6 days after vaccination. The receptors were sampled from a man between 45 and 60 years old who received an inactivated influenza vaccine.

This clonotype occurred a few times. The rearrangement uses TRBV11-2 and TRBJ2-1; tentative D call: TRBD2 (5 bases). The V end lost 1 base, the J end lost 10 bases, and 11 bases lay between the germline ends. CDR1 and CDR2 (germline): SGHAT, FQNNGV. The CDR3 loop spans 13 amino acids. The CDR3 spells CASSLVGMREQFF. The CDR3 DNA reads TGTGCCAGCAGCTTAGTCGGGATGCGGGAGCAGTTCTTC.

This clonotype has just a few counts. The chain couples TRBV10-3 to TRBJ1-1; 11 bases are a match to TRBD1. The CDR3 consists of 15 residues. With 7 bases clipped from V and 4 bases from J, the junction kept 8 bases outside the gene matches. The V gene's germline CDR1 is ENHRY and CDR2 SYGVKD. CDR3 sequence: CAIKRTGGRGTEAFF. In DNA, the CDR3 is TGTGCCATCAAAAGGACAGGGGGCCGGGGCACTGAAGCTTTCTTT.